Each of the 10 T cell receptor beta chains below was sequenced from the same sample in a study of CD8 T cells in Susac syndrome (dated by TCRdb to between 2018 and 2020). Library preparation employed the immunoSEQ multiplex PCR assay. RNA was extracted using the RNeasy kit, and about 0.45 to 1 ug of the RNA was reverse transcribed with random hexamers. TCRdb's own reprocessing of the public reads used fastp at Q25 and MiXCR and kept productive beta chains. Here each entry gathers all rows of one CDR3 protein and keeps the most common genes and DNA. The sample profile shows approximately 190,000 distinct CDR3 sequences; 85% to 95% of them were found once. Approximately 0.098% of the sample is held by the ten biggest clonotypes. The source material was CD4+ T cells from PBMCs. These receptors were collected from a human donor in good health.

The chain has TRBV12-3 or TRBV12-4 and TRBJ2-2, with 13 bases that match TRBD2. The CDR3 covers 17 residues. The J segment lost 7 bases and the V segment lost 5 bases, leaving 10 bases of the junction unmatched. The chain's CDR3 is CASSTQTSGGLNGELFF. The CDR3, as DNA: TGTGCCAGCAGTACCCAGACTAGCGGGGGGCTGAACGGGGAGCTGTTTTTT.

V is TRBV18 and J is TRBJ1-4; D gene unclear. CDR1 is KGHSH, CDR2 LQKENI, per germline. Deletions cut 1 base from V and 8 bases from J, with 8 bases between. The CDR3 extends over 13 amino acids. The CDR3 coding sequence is TGTGCCAGCTCACCACAGGTGAAGGAAAAACTGTTTTTT. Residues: CASSPQVKEKLFF.

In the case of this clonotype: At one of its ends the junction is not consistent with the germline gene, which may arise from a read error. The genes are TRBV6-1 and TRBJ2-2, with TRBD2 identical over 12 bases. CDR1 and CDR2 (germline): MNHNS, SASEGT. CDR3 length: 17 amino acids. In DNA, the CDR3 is TGTGCCAGCAGTCCCGCTAGCGGGGGGGCGAAGACCGGGGAGCTGTTTTTT. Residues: CASSPASGGAKTGELFF.

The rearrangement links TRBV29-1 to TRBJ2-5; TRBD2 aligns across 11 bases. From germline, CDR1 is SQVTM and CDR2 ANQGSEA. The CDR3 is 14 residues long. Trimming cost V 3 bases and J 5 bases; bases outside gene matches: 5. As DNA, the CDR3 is TGCAGCGTTGATAGCGGGGGGGCCAGTGAGACCCAGTACTTC. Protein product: CSVDSGGASETQYF.

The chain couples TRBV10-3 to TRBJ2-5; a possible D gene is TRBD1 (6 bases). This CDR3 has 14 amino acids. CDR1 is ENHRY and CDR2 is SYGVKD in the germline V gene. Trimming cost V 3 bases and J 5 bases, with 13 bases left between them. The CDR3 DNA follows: TGTGCCATCAGTGAAGGGGACATGGTTGAGACCCAGTACTTC. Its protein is CAISEGDMVETQYF.

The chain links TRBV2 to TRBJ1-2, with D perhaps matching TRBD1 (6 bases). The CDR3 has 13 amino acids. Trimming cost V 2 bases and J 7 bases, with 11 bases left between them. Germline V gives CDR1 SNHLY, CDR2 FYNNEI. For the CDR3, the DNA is TGTGCCAGCAGTGAATTGGGGGCGGGTGGCTACACCTTC. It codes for CASSELGAGGYTF.

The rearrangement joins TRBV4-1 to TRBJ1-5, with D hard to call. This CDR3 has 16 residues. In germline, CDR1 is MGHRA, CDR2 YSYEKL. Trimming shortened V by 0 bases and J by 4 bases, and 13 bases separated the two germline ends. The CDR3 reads CASSQEGQVGNQPQHF. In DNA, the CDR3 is TGCGCCAGCAGCCAAGAAGGCCAGGTGGGGAATCAGCCCCAGCATTTT.

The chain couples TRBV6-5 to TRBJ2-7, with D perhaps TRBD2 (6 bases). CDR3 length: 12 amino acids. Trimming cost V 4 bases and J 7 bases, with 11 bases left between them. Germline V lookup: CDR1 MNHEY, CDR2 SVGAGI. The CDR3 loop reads CASSWAGLEQYF. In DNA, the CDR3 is TGTGCCAGCAGTTGGGCGGGATTAGAGCAGTACTTC.

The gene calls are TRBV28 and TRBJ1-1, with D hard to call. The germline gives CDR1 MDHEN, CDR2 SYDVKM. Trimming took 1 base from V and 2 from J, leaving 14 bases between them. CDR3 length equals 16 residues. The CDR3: CASSLSERRTNTEAFF. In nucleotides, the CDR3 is TGTGCCAGCAGTTTATCGGAGCGGCGGACTAACACTGAAGCTTTCTTT.

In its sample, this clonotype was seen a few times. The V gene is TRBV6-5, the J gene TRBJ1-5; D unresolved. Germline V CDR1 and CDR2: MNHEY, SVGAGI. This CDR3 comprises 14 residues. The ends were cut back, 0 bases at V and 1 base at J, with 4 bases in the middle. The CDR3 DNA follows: TGTGCCAGCAGTTACTCGGGGAGCAATCAGCCCCAGCATTTT. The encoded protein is CASSYSGSNQPQHF.